The sequence of this TCR beta chain was determined in a study of blood T cell repertoires in COVID-19. Some clones are missing from TCRdb's copy, which holds only in-frame ones; the method was immunoSEQ multiplex PCR. This table has around 360,000 clones, about 89% appearing once. Seattle patient enrollment occurred during active infection, with longitudinal follow-up thereafter. The CDR3 sequence is 14 residues long. The chain combines TRBV21-1 with TRBJ2-7; the D call in the table, TRBD2, was not verified against the DNA. TRBV21-1 is designated a pseudogene. The receptor was isolated from a woman in her 30s with COVID-19, enrolled during active disease. Specimen: peripheral blood. CDR3 nucleotide sequence: TGTGCCAGGCCCAGCAGCGGGAGAACGGGAGAGCAGTACTTC. Translated: CARPSSGRTGEQYF.